What follows are 30 T cell receptor beta chains derived from one specimen sequenced in a study of T cell repertoires in cytomegalovirus infection. TCRdb passed the reads through MiXCR, listing each CDR3 protein once. This sample has approximately 1,000,000 distinct CDR3 sequences, with approximately 33% found just once. Their target antigens are unknown. The sample here was cultured CD8+ T cells from PBMCs, taken from culture after CMV antigen stimulation. The source is a human donor in good health (CMV status not recorded). Some clones in this sample may be carry-over from other donors' samples.

The sample holds a few counts of this clonotype. The rearrangement uses TRBV4-3 and TRBJ1-2; TRBD1 aligns across 7 bases. V lost 0 bases to trimming and J lost 5 bases; unmatched junction nucleotides: 9. From germline, CDR1 is LGHNA and CDR2 YSLEER. The CDR3 totals 16 residues. In DNA, the CDR3 is TGCGCCAGCAGCCAAGATGGGCAGGGGGATTATTATGGCTACACCTTC. Its translation: CASSQDGQGDYYGYTF.

This clonotype showed up many times. The genes are TRBV20-1 and TRBJ2-1; 9 positions match TRBD1. The V gene end was trimmed by 3 bases and the J gene end by 1 base; junction bases not matched to a gene: 7. The CDR3 consists of 16 residues. The germline gives CDR1 DFQATT, CDR2 SNEGSKA (reference sequence). The CDR3 region is CSASKPGQGSYNEQFF. The CDR3 nucleotides are TGCAGTGCTAGCAAACCGGGACAGGGTTCCTACAATGAGCAGTTCTTC.

The chain has TRBV7-6 and TRBJ1-2; no clear D. The CDR3 contains 13 residues. V lost 5 bases, J lost 8 bases, and 15 bases lay in between. Germline lookup yields CDR1 SGHVS and CDR2 FNYEAQ. CDR3 protein: CASSLQMSRGYTF. CDR3 bases: TGTGCCAGCAGCCTCCAAATGAGTAGAGGCTACACCTTC.

Written as DNA, the CDR3 is TGCGCCAGCAGCCAAGATTTCATTTCTAACTATGGCTACACCTTC. Protein: CASSQDFISNYGYTF. The chain combines TRBV4-3 with TRBJ1-2; no reliable D call. Per the germline V gene, CDR1 is LGHNA and CDR2 is YSLEER. The CDR3 totals 15 residues. With 0 bases removed from V and 0 bases from J, the gap between germline ends came to 8 bases.

This chain uses TRBV20-1 with TRBJ2-3; the D is unclear. Germline V gene lookup returns CDR1 DFQATT and CDR2 SNEGSKA (reference sequence). The CDR3 runs to 13 residues. V was cut by 1 base and J by 4 bases, with 9 bases left in between. For the CDR3, the DNA is TGCAGTGCTAGAGTTAAAGGGTCAGATACGCAGTATTTT. Translating gives CSARVKGSDTQYF.

This clonotype showed up just a few times. This chain joins TRBV4-2 and TRBJ1-2; TRBD1 is a possible D gene (6 bases). V lost 3 bases and J 3 bases, leaving 17 bases between the germline ends. The length of the CDR3 is 16 residues. CDR1 is LGHNA, CDR2 YNFKEQ, per germline. The CDR3, as DNA: TGTGCCAGCAGCCACGGAAACAGGGAGGAACACTATGGCTACACCTTC. Protein sequence: CASSHGNREEHYGYTF.

This clonotype has a count of ten or more. V gene TRBV7-9 combines with J gene TRBJ1-1, with D uncertain. Germline loops: CDR1 SEHNR, CDR2 FQNEAQ (reference sequence). CDR3 size: 14 residues. The V and J ends lost 1 base and 7 bases respectively, with 13 bases between them. This CDR3 is CASSLVGGRGEAFF. The CDR3, as DNA: TGTGCCAGCAGCTTAGTTGGAGGACGGGGTGAAGCTTTCTTT.

The CDR3 DNA follows: TGTGCCAGCAGTTACCCGGGACTGTACGAGACCCAGTACTTC. Translated: CASSYPGLYETQYF. The V gene is TRBV6-2 or TRBV6-3, the J gene TRBJ2-5; TRBD2 might be the D (6 bases). The CDR3 loop spans 14 amino acids. Germline CDR1 MNHEY, CDR2 SVGEGT. V dropped 2 bases and J dropped 5 bases, with 12 bases sitting between them.

The rearrangement joins TRBV11-2 to TRBJ1-1, with a tentative D call TRBD1 (5 bases). Germline V gives CDR1 SGHAT, CDR2 FQNNGV. CDR3 length equals 13 residues. The V end lost 5 bases, the J end lost 3 bases, and 10 bases lay between the germline ends. The CDR3 DNA follows: TGTGCCAGCAGCCCGAGACAGCACACTGAAGCTTTCTTT. Translation: CASSPRQHTEAFF.

The rearrangement joins TRBV7-9 to TRBJ1-4; D remains ambiguous. The CDR3 length is 17 residues. The germline CDR1 and CDR2 sequences are SEHNR and FQNEAQ (reference sequence). V was pared by 0 bases and J by 0 bases, with 11 bases between. CDR3 residues: CASSLAQDAATNEKLFF. CDR3 DNA: TGTGCCAGCAGCTTAGCGCAGGACGCGGCAACTAATGAAAAACTGTTTTTT.

The rearrangement joins TRBV6-6 to TRBJ1-4, with a weak D call TRBD1 (5 bases). The germline gives CDR1 MNHNY, CDR2 SVGAGI (reference sequence). Trimming removed 8 bases from V and 10 bases from J, with 17 bases in between. The CDR3 contains 13 residues. DNA of the CDR3: TGTGCCAGCGCCGGGACCACAGGTGGAAAACTGTTTTTT. It codes for CASAGTTGGKLFF.

The chain is built from TRBV6-2 or TRBV6-3 and TRBJ2-5; 13 positions agree with TRBD2. This CDR3 comprises 21 residues. V lost 5 bases to trimming and J lost 3 bases; unmatched junction nucleotides: 21. CDR1 is MNHEY, CDR2 SVGEGT, per germline. For the CDR3, the DNA is TGTGCCAGCAGTACCCCGGGGACTAGCGGGGTATACTGGGAGGTTGAAGAGACCCAGTACTTC. Its protein is CASSTPGTSGVYWEVEETQYF.

The chain joins TRBV19 to TRBJ1-2; TRBD1 might be the D (6 bases). Looked up from germline, CDR1 is LNHDA and CDR2 is SQIVND (reference sequence). Trimming took 6 bases from V and 6 from J, leaving 17 bases between them. The CDR3 runs 14 residues. CDR3 in amino acids: CASSPTGTQDGYTF. The CDR3 coding sequence is TGTGCCAGTAGCCCAACCGGGACACAGGATGGCTACACCTTC.

This chain links TRBV7-4 with TRBJ2-7; the match to TRBD1 covers 8 bases. J gave up 1 base and V 5 bases, and 7 bases lay outside the gene matches. The germline CDR1 and CDR2 sequences are SGHVT and SQSDAQ. The CDR3 covers 15 residues. CDR3 amino acids: CASSGPDRDSYEQYF. Written as DNA, the CDR3 is TGTGCCAGCAGCGGCCCGGACAGGGATTCCTACGAGCAGTACTTC.

The rearrangement joins TRBV7-9 to TRBJ2-3; no firm D call. Germline V lookup: CDR1 SEHNR, CDR2 FQNEAQ (reference sequence). This CDR3 contains 16 residues. The V gene lost 1 base and the J gene lost 0 bases, with 11 bases spanning the gap. The CDR3 DNA reads TGTGCCAGCAGCTTAGTCATAGTTACTAGCACAGATACGCAGTATTTT. Its protein is CASSLVIVTSTDTQYF.

The chain has TRBV4-1 and TRBJ1-1, with D possibly matching TRBD1 (5 bases). V was trimmed by 4 bases and J by 4 bases, leaving 13 bases between them. The CDR3 has 14 amino acids. Germline V gives CDR1 MGHRA, CDR2 YSYEKL. The CDR3 DNA sequence: TGCGCCAGCAGCCCGTCTTGGGGGGTCACTGAAGCTTTCTTT. Its protein product is CASSPSWGVTEAFF.

The table lists this clonotype with many counts. This chain connects TRBV12-3 or TRBV12-4 to TRBJ1-1, with D perhaps TRBD1 (6 bases). Trimming pared 6 bases from V and 4 bases from J, leaving 21 bases between. The CDR3 totals 16 residues. The CDR3 is CASRHTGQAPSTEAFF. In DNA, the CDR3 is TGTGCCAGCAGGCACACAGGGCAGGCTCCGAGCACTGAAGCTTTCTTT.

V and J are TRBV28 and TRBJ2-1; D ambiguous. Between the trimmed V and J ends, which lost 6 bases and 3 bases, there was a span of 15 bases. Germline CDR1 MDHEN, CDR2 SYDVKM. CDR3 length: 15 residues. CDR3 loop: CASRLDGFFYNEQFF. CDR3 DNA: TGTGCCAGCAGATTGGACGGATTTTTCTACAATGAGCAGTTCTTC.

V gene TRBV27 combines with J gene TRBJ1-2; TRBD1 might be the D (5 bases). Trimming stripped 10 bases from V and 4 bases from J, with 16 bases between. This CDR3 contains 13 residues. Germline lookup yields CDR1 MNHEY and CDR2 SMNVEV (reference sequence). As DNA, the CDR3 is TGTGCCATCTCGCCCGGGGGGAGCTATGGCTACACCTTC. Translation: CAISPGGSYGYTF.

The chain carries TRBV20-1 and TRBJ1-6; unclear D gene. CDR1 is DFQATT, CDR2 SNEGSKA, per germline (reference sequence). The CDR3 totals 14 residues. With 4 bases removed from V and 6 bases from J, the gap between germline ends came to 13 bases. The CDR3 sequence is CSANRIRINSPLHF. The CDR3 nucleotides are TGCAGTGCTAACCGAATCAGGATTAATTCACCCCTCCACTTT.

CDR3 in DNA: TGTGCCAGCAGTTACCCGACTAGCGGGGACTCTAGCACAGATACGCAGTATTTT. It codes for CASSYPTSGDSSTDTQYF. The chain employs TRBV6-2 or TRBV6-3 and TRBJ2-3, with 11 nucleotides matching TRBD2. The CDR3 has 18 amino acids. Germline CDR1 MNHEY, CDR2 SVGEGT. The V and J ends lost 2 bases and 0 bases, in that order; junction bases with no gene match: 7.

The V and J genes are TRBV7-6 and TRBJ2-7; 7 bases match TRBD2. This CDR3 has 14 amino acids. Germline CDR1 and CDR2: SGHVS and FNYEAQ. With 7 bases clipped from V and 7 bases from J, the junction kept 13 bases outside the gene matches. The CDR3 here is CASTRVQRGGEQYF. For the CDR3, the DNA is TGTGCCAGCACCCGGGTCCAGCGGGGAGGGGAGCAGTACTTC.

This clonotype was seen more than once but under ten times. The gene calls are TRBV7-2 and TRBJ2-5; TRBD1 agrees at 7 bases. The junction had 10 bases not matched to a gene; V was cut back by 7 bases and J by 2 bases. The CDR3 consists of 15 residues. CDR1 and CDR2 from the germline V gene are SGHTA and FQGNSA. The DNA of the CDR3 is TGTGCCAGCACCCCGACAGGGACCTTACAAGAGACCCAGTACTTC. Translated: CASTPTGTLQETQYF. Supplemented by reference TRBV7-2 and TRBJ2-5, the full variable domain reads GAGVSQSPSNKVTEKGKDVELRCDPISGHTALYWYRQSLGQGLEFLIYFQGNSAPDKSGLPSDRFSAERTGGSVSTLTIQRTQQEDSAVYLCASTPTGTLQETQYFGPGTRLLVL.

This clonotype was seen repeatedly, ten times or more. This chain uses TRBV7-6 with TRBJ2-7; 13 bases align to TRBD2. Trimming removed 5 bases from V and 4 bases from J; junction bases left unmatched: 5. CDR3 length: 15 residues. Germline V lookup: CDR1 SGHVS, CDR2 FNYEAQ. The CDR3 sequence is CASSAMTSGGYEQYF. DNA of the CDR3: TGTGCCAGCAGCGCCATGACTAGCGGGGGGTACGAGCAGTACTTC.

This rearrangement joins TRBV7-9 to TRBJ2-7, with 9 bases fitting TRBD1. V lost 4 bases and J lost 3; bases outside the gene matches: 16. Germline V gene lookup returns CDR1 SEHNR and CDR2 FQNEAQ (reference sequence). The CDR3 runs 18 residues. The CDR3 region is CASSSRDRVPMPLYEQYF. DNA of the CDR3: TGTGCCAGCAGCTCCCGGGACAGGGTCCCAATGCCACTCTACGAGCAGTACTTC.

This rearrangement joins TRBV27 to TRBJ1-4, with D uncertain. Germline V gene lookup returns CDR1 MNHEY and CDR2 SMNVEV (reference sequence). The V end was cut by 0 bases, the J end by 7 bases, with 15 bases between. The CDR3 spans 16 residues. The DNA for the CDR3 is TGTGCCAGCAGTTTATCGGGGAGAAGGGTGGGTGAAAAACTGTTTTTT. The encoded protein is CASSLSGRRVGEKLFF. Variable domain in full (rest from reference TRBV27 and TRBJ1-4): EAQVTQNPRYLITVTGKKLTVTCSQNMNHEYMSWYRQDPGLGLRQIYYSMNVEVTDKGDVPEGYKVSRKEKRNFPLILESPSPNQTSLYFCASSLSGRRVGEKLFFGSGTQLSVL.

Comments on this clonotype: The junction departs from germline at one end; a sequencing error may be responsible. This sequence joins TRBV15 and TRBJ1-6, with 9 bases lining up with TRBD1. Germline V gene lookup returns CDR1 LNHNV and CDR2 YYDKDF (reference sequence). CDR3 length: 15 amino acids. DNA of the CDR3: TGTGCCACCAGCAGCGACAGGGGGGATAATTCACTCCTCCACTTT. Its protein product is CATSSDRGDNSLLHF.

Only a few counts were recorded for this clonotype. The J gene is TRBJ2-1, the V gene TRBV7-9, with D uncertain. The V and J ends lost 0 bases and 2 bases respectively, with 11 bases between them. CDR1 SEHNR and CDR2 FQNEAQ come from the germline V gene (reference sequence). This CDR3 is built from 16 residues. CDR3 DNA: TGTGCCAGCAGCTTAGCTAGCCTATACCCCTACAATGAGCAGTTCTTC. It encodes CASSLASLYPYNEQFF.

This chain uses TRBV7-9 with TRBJ2-2; 11 bases align to TRBD1. This CDR3 comprises 15 residues. CDR1 is SEHNR and CDR2 is FQNEAQ in the germline V gene (reference sequence). Trimming removed 5 bases from V and 3 bases from J; junction bases left unmatched: 2. CDR3 DNA sequence: TGTGCCAGCAGCCCGGGACAGGGGGACACCGGGGAGCTGTTTTTT. This gives the protein CASSPGQGDTGELFF.

V and J are TRBV7-6 and TRBJ2-5; 8 nucleotides match TRBD2. Germline CDR1 and CDR2: SGHVS and FNYEAQ. The CDR3 has 15 residues. The V segment lost 5 bases and the J segment 1 base; nucleotides outside the gene matches: 6. The CDR3 DNA follows: TGTGCCAGCAGCGTCGGGGGGGCCTCCCAAGAGACCCAGTACTTC. Its translation is CASSVGGASQETQYF.